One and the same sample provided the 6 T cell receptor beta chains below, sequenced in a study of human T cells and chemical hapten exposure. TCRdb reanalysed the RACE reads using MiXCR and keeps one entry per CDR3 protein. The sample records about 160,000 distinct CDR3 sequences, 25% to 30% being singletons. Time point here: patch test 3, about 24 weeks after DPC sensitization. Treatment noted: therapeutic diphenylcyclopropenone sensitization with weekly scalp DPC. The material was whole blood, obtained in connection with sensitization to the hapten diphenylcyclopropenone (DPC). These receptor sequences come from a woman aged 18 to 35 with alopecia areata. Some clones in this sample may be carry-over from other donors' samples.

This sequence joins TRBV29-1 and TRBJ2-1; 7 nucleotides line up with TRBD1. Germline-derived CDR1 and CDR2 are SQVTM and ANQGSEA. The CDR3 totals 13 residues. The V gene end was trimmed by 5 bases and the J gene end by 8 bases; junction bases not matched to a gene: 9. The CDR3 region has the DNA TGCAGCGTTCGTACCGGGACAGTGGATGAGCAGTTCTTC. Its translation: CSVRTGTVDEQFF.

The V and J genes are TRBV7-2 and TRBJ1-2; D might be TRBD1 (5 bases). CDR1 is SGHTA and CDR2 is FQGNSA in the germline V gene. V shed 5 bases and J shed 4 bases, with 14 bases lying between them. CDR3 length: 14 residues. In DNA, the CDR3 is TGTGCCAGCAGCCCCCCGGCAGGGCTCTATGGCTACACCTTC. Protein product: CASSPPAGLYGYTF.

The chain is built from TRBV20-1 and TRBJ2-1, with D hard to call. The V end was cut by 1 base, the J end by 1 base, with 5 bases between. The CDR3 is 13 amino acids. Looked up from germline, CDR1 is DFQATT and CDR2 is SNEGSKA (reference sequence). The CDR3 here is CSARGGSYNEQFF. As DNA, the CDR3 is TGCAGTGCTAGAGGGGGATCCTACAATGAGCAGTTCTTC.

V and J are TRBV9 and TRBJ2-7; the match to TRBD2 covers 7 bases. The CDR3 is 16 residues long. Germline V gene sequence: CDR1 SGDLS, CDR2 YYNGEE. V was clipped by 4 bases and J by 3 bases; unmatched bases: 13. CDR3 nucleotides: TGTGCCAGCAGCCCGACCTCTAGCGGAACGTTCTACGAGCAGTACTTC. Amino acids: CASSPTSSGTFYEQYF.

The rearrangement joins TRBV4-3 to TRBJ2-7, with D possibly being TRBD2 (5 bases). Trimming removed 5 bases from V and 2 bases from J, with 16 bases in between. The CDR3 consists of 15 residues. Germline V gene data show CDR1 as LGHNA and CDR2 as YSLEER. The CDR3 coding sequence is TGCGCCAGCAGCACAAACCCGGGGAAAGCCTACGAGCAGTACTTC. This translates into CASSTNPGKAYEQYF.

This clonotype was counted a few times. CDR3 protein: CASSLGIRGPPEAFF. In nucleotides, the CDR3 is TGTGCCAGCAGCTTAGGGATCAGGGGGCCCCCTGAAGCTTTCTTT. The chain uses TRBV7-8 and TRBJ1-1; 8 nucleotides match TRBD1. Germline CDR1 reads SGHVS; CDR2 reads FQNEAQ. The CDR3 loop spans 15 amino acids. The V and J ends lost 1 base and 6 bases, in that order; junction bases with no gene match: 7.